These 30 T cell receptor beta chains originate from one sample sequenced in a study of cytomegalovirus exposure and HLA in healthy donors. Method: immunoSEQ multiplex PCR; TCRdb's copy keeps in-frame clones and lacks some. The data hold some 77,000 clones, with about 94% observed a single time. The specimen sequenced was PBMCs. Receptor source: a man between 18 and 35 years old in good health and CMV-seropositive.

This chain connects TRBV5-6 to TRBJ2-7; no definite D call. The V gene lost 1 base and the J gene lost 5 bases, with 7 bases spanning the gap. The CDR3 loop spans 12 amino acids. Germline values: CDR1 SGHDT, CDR2 YYEEEE. CDR3 nucleotide sequence: TGTGCCAGCAGCTTGCGGTCTGACGAGCAGTACTTC. Its protein is CASSLRSDEQYF.

The chain joins TRBV7-9 to TRBJ2-2; TRBD2 matches 7 bases. The germline gives CDR1 SEHNR, CDR2 FQNEAQ (reference sequence). The CDR3 is 16 residues long. Losses at the gene ends were 2 bases for V and 2 bases for J; bases not matched to a gene: 5. CDR3: CASSLREALNTGELFF. The CDR3 nucleotides read TGTGCCAGCAGCTTACGGGAGGCTTTAAACACCGGGGAGCTGTTTTTT.

CDR3 loop: CASSLARDRRSPLHF. The CDR3 DNA reads TGTGCCAGCAGCTTAGCGCGCGACAGGAGATCACCCCTCCACTTT. The chain recombines TRBV7-9 with TRBJ1-6, with a tentative D call TRBD1 (6 bases). CDR1 SEHNR and CDR2 FQNEAQ come from the germline V gene (reference sequence). V lost 0 bases to trimming and J lost 10 bases, with 13 bases between them. The CDR3 contains 15 residues. The variable domain in full, with the rest retrieved from reference TRBV7-9 and TRBJ1-6, is DTGVSQNPRHKITKRGQNVTFRCDPISEHNRLYWYRQTLGQGPEFLTYFQNEAQLEKSRLLSDRFSAERPKGSFSTLEIQRTEQGDSAMYLCASSLARDRRSPLHFGNGTRLTVT.

The chain uses TRBV29-1 and TRBJ1-2; D not resolved. CDR1 is SQVTM and CDR2 is ANQGSEA in the germline V gene. The CDR3 is 11 residues long. V was clipped by 5 bases and J by 1 base, with 5 bases between them. CDR3 protein: CSVPGNYGYTF. In nucleotides, the CDR3 is TGCAGCGTTCCCGGTAACTATGGCTACACCTTC.

This rearrangement joins TRBV2 to TRBJ2-1, with a possible D match to TRBD2 (6 bases). Germline V gene sequence: CDR1 SNHLY, CDR2 FYNNEI. The CDR3 runs to 14 residues. V shed 7 bases and J shed 4 bases, with 14 bases lying between them. Written as DNA, the CDR3 is TGTGCCAGCACAGTACAGCGGGCGTACAATGAGCAGTTCTTC. Its translation: CASTVQRAYNEQFF.

The chain has TRBV6-6 and TRBJ2-1; D call uncertain. Germline CDR1 MNHNY, CDR2 SVGAGI (reference sequence). CDR3 length equals 12 residues. Trimming left V 6 bases short and J 6 bases short, with 9 bases between. CDR3 sequence reads: CASSISSNEQFF. CDR3 bases: TGTGCCAGCAGCATTAGCAGCAATGAGCAGTTCTTC.

The chain recombines TRBV6-5 with TRBJ1-3; a possible D gene is TRBD1 (6 bases). The CDR3 covers 14 residues. V lost 0 bases to trimming and J lost 8 bases, with 11 bases between them. Germline V gene lookup returns CDR1 MNHEY and CDR2 SVGAGI. CDR3 protein: CASSYSGQKDTIYF. The CDR3 bases are TGTGCCAGCAGTTACTCGGGACAAAAGGACACCATATATTTT.

The chain employs TRBV19 and TRBJ2-7; 9 bases are shared with TRBD1. The CDR3 is 12 amino acids. V gave up 9 bases and J gave up 6 bases; unmatched junction bases: 6. Germline values: CDR1 LNHDA, CDR2 SQIVND (reference sequence). CDR3 amino acids: CASRQGGTEQYF. In nucleotides, the CDR3 is TGTGCCAGCCGACAGGGGGGAACCGAGCAGTACTTC.

V is TRBV5-1 and J is TRBJ2-5, with D perhaps TRBD2 (5 bases). CDR3 length: 12 amino acids. Per the germline V gene, CDR1 is SGHRS and CDR2 is YFSETQ. Deletions cut 4 bases from V and 5 bases from J, with 9 bases between. The CDR3, as DNA: TGCGCCAGCAGCCCTAGCAGGGAGACCCAGTACTTC. Protein: CASSPSRETQYF.

In nucleotides, the CDR3 is TGTGCCAGCAGCCCCCTAGCGCCACACACAGATACGCAGTATTTT. This codes for CASSPLAPHTDTQYF. The rearrangement joins TRBV13 to TRBJ2-3; perhaps TRBD2 as D (6 bases). CDR1 and CDR2 (germline): PRHDT, FYEKMQ (reference sequence). The V and J ends lost 5 bases and 2 bases respectively, with 14 bases between them. The CDR3 is made up of 15 amino acids.

The CDR3 coding sequence is TGTGCCAGTAGTATTCCGGGACAGGGGGAGTCGGAAGCTTTCTTT. Amino acids: CASSIPGQGESEAFF. V is TRBV19 and J is TRBJ1-1, with TRBD1 identical over 11 bases. This CDR3 spans 15 amino acids. V dropped 3 bases and J dropped 8; count of bases not matched to a gene: 8. CDR1 and CDR2 (germline): LNHDA, SQIVND (reference sequence).

The chain combines TRBV4-1 with TRBJ1-3; TRBD1 might be the D (5 bases). The germline V and J ends were trimmed by 6 bases and 2 bases, with 17 bases remaining between them. The CDR3 runs to 16 residues. Germline assignment: CDR1 MGHRA and CDR2 YSYEKL. The CDR3 DNA reads as TGCGCCAGCAGACACCTGGTGCGGGGGGCTGGAAACACCATATATTTT. Its translation: CASRHLVRGAGNTIYF.

The chain links TRBV7-2 to TRBJ2-4; TRBD2 matches 10 bases. V lost 0 bases, J lost 7 bases, and 15 bases stayed unmatched. The CDR3 runs to 19 residues. Germline values: CDR1 SGHTA, CDR2 FQGNSA. The chain's CDR3 is CASSLAGTSDLDMANIQYF. The CDR3 DNA reads as TGTGCCAGCAGCTTAGCGGGGACTAGCGACCTGGATATGGCGAACATTCAGTACTTC.

The V call is TRBV5-6, the J call TRBJ1-5; possibly TRBD1 for D (6 bases). The V gene's germline CDR1 is SGHDT and CDR2 YYEEEE. The V and J ends lost 6 bases and 3 bases respectively, with 13 bases between them. The CDR3 totals 14 residues. DNA for the CDR3: TGTGCCAGCACCCTAACAGGGACCAATCAGCCCCAGCATTTT. Translating it yields CASTLTGTNQPQHF. Looking up the rest from reference TRBV5-6 and TRBJ1-5 gives the full variable domain: DAGVTQSPTHLIKTRGQQVTLRCSPKSGHDTVSWYQQALGQGPQFIFQYYEEEERQRGNFPDRFSGHQFPNYSSELNVNALLLGDSALYLCASTLTGTNQPQHFGDGTRLSIL.

The chain combines TRBV18 with TRBJ2-2; D is possibly TRBD2 (5 bases). V lost 0 bases, J lost 2 bases, and 13 bases lay in between. Germline V gene lookup returns CDR1 KGHSH and CDR2 LQKENI. The CDR3 length is 17 residues. The CDR3 here is CASSPPRDIINTGELFF. CDR3 DNA sequence: TGTGCCAGCTCACCACCGAGGGATATTATAAACACCGGGGAGCTGTTTTTT.

This clone appeared a few times. The chain recombines TRBV12-5 with TRBJ2-7; 10 bases are shared with TRBD1. Looked up from germline, CDR1 is LGHNT and CDR2 is FRNRAP. Germline trimming cut 3 bases from V and 5 bases from J; bases unmatched to any gene: 7. This CDR3 region has 15 residues. CDR3 coding DNA: TGTGCTAGTGGTTTCCCGGACAGGGGGTCCCACGAGCAGTACTTC. Residues: CASGFPDRGSHEQYF.

This rearrangement joins TRBV18 to TRBJ2-2, with D perhaps matching TRBD1 (6 bases). Looked up from germline, CDR1 is KGHSH and CDR2 is LQKENI. The CDR3 length is 16 residues. Trimming removed 6 bases at V and 5 bases at J, with 19 bases between. The CDR3 is CASSRLPGQQTGELFF. CDR3 coding DNA: TGTGCCAGCTCCCGCTTACCCGGACAGCAGACCGGGGAGCTGTTTTTT.

The chain is built from TRBV29-1 and TRBJ1-1; D ambiguous. Germline V gives CDR1 SQVTM, CDR2 ANQGSEA. The CDR3 has 13 amino acids. V shed 7 bases and J shed 7 bases, with 19 bases lying between them. CDR3 in amino acids: CSAAVGLEFEAFF. The CDR3 region has the DNA TGCAGCGCAGCCGTTGGACTGGAATTTGAAGCTTTCTTT.

The genes are TRBV6-6 and TRBJ1-1; D is unclear. The CDR3 loop spans 14 amino acids. The V end was cut by 2 bases, the J end by 0 bases, with 7 bases between. Germline CDR1 and CDR2: MNHNY and SVGAGI (reference sequence). CDR3 sequence reads: CASSYGPVNTEAFF. In DNA, the CDR3 is TGTGCCAGCAGTTACGGTCCGGTGAACACTGAAGCTTTCTTT.

This chain uses TRBV5-6 with TRBJ2-5; D not resolved. Germline V gene sequence: CDR1 SGHDT, CDR2 YYEEEE. Trimming removed 4 bases from V and 8 bases from J, with 9 bases in between. The CDR3 consists of 11 residues. CDR3 sequence (DNA): TGTGCCAGCAGCGTACAAAGAACCCAGTACTTC. It codes for CASSVQRTQYF.

The chain employs TRBV18 and TRBJ2-5; TRBD2 matches 8 bases. V lost 8 bases, J lost 2 bases, and 7 bases stayed unmatched. Germline loops: CDR1 KGHSH, CDR2 LQKENI. This CDR3 is 14 amino acids long. CDR3: CASTRSGAQETQYF. CDR3 in DNA: TGTGCCAGCACCCGTAGCGGGGCACAAGAGACCCAGTACTTC.

This clone was seen once. This chain uses TRBV6-5 with TRBJ1-1; TRBD1 matches at 11 bases. CDR1 and CDR2 from the germline V gene are MNHEY and SVGAGI. Trimming cost V 4 bases and J 2 bases; bases outside gene matches: 6. This CDR3 region has 16 residues. This CDR3 reads CASSLGQGVVNTEAFF. DNA for the CDR3: TGTGCCAGCAGTTTGGGACAGGGGGTGGTCAACACTGAAGCTTTCTTT.

In DNA, the CDR3 is TGTGCCAGCAGTTTATCTCCCGACAGGGGGAGAGGTGATCAGCCCCAGCATTTT. It codes for CASSLSPDRGRGDQPQHF. This sequence joins TRBV28 and TRBJ1-5, with 9 bases matching TRBD1. Trimming removed 1 base from V and 5 bases from J; junction bases left unmatched: 12. The length of the CDR3 is 18 residues. Germline V gives CDR1 MDHEN, CDR2 SYDVKM.

This clone was seen just once. This chain connects TRBV6-5 to TRBJ2-7; D call uncertain. The length of the CDR3 is 13 residues. CDR1 and CDR2 from the germline V gene are MNHEY and SVGAGI. V shed 5 bases and J shed 2 bases, with 10 bases lying between them. The CDR3 sequence: CASSREAPYEQYF. The CDR3 DNA sequence: TGTGCCAGCAGTCGCGAGGCACCCTACGAGCAGTACTTC.

The J gene is TRBJ2-2, the V gene TRBV7-9; D unclear. This CDR3 region has 13 residues. The germline V gene has CDR1 SEHNR and CDR2 FQNEAQ (reference sequence). Trimming removed 3 bases from V and 6 bases from J, with 8 bases in between. Written as DNA, the CDR3 is TGTGCCAGCAGCTTTTATGTGTCCGGGGAGCTGTTTTTT. Its protein is CASSFYVSGELFF.

The gene calls are TRBV5-1 and TRBJ1-2, with TRBD1 matching 10 bases. CDR1 and CDR2 from the germline V gene are SGHRS and YFSETQ. This CDR3 spans 16 amino acids. After removal of 2 bases from V and 4 bases from J, the junction contained 8 bases not matched to a gene. The CDR3 DNA reads TGCGCCAGCAGCTTATTGGTGGGGACAGGGGCCTATGGCTACACCTTC. Translated, it gives CASSLLVGTGAYGYTF.

The J gene is TRBJ1-5, the V gene TRBV15, with D possibly TRBD1 on 6 matching bases. The CDR3 is made up of 13 amino acids. Trimming took 8 bases from V and 10 from J, leaving 18 bases between them. Per germline, CDR1 LNHNV and CDR2 YYDKDF (reference sequence). DNA of the CDR3: TGTGCCACCGGAGACAGGCGGCCTGGACCCCAGCATTTT. As protein: CATGDRRPGPQHF.

The V call is TRBV7-2, the J call TRBJ2-1; 11 bases fit TRBD2. V lost 5 bases, J lost 8 bases, and 5 bases stayed unmatched. Germline V gene lookup returns CDR1 SGHTA and CDR2 FQGNSA. The length of the CDR3 is 14 residues. CDR3 bases: TGTGCCAGCAGCAATAGCGGGGGGGCCGATGAGCAGTTCTTC. Amino acids: CASSNSGGADEQFF. Full variable domain (remainder filled in from reference TRBV7-2 and TRBJ2-1): GAGVSQSPSNKVTEKGKDVELRCDPISGHTALYWYRQSLGQGLEFLIYFQGNSAPDKSGLPSDRFSAERTGGSVSTLTIQRTQQEDSAVYLCASSNSGGADEQFFGPGTRLTVL.

This chain links TRBV7-9 with TRBJ2-5; TRBD1 agrees at 10 bases. The CDR3 runs to 16 residues. The J segment lost 5 bases and the V segment lost 5 bases, leaving 11 bases of the junction unmatched. Germline CDR1 reads SEHNR; CDR2 reads FQNEAQ (reference sequence). Here the CDR3 reads CASSPSGTGDFETQYF. Written as DNA, the CDR3 is TGTGCCAGCAGCCCCTCGGGGACAGGGGATTTTGAGACCCAGTACTTC.

The chain employs TRBV28 and TRBJ2-7, with no clear D. The germline V and J ends were trimmed by 6 bases and 6 bases, with 18 bases remaining between them. CDR3 size: 14 residues. Germline-derived CDR1 and CDR2 are MDHEN and SYDVKM. The CDR3 region is CASSPGLPSGEQYF. The CDR3, as DNA: TGTGCCAGCAGCCCCGGGTTGCCCTCGGGCGAGCAGTACTTC.